This T cell receptor (beta chain) was captured by sequencing in a study of blood T cell repertoires in COVID-19. Germline CDR1 reads SGHKS; CDR2 reads YYEKEE (reference sequence). Losses at the gene ends were 6 bases for V and 0 bases for J; bases not matched to a gene: 11. The CDR3 extends over 16 amino acids. Original data processing: Amplifying reference gene primers gave estimates of nucleated cell counts. Data came from immunoSEQ multiplex PCR; TCRdb stores just in-frame clones and leaves some out. The DNA was the basis for D and trimming; V, J and clone size are from that table. Here the sample spans over 200,000 clones, nearly 90% being singletons.

This TCR was recovered from a woman aged 18 to 35 who had recovered from COVID-19. The V and J genes are TRBV5-5 and TRBJ2-7; 8 bases fit TRBD2. The sample comprised peripheral blood. The CDR3 DNA follows: TGTGCCAGCACCCGGGGGGGCGGGTCAAGCTCCTACGAGCAGTACTTC. Translation gives CASTRGGGSSSYEQYF.